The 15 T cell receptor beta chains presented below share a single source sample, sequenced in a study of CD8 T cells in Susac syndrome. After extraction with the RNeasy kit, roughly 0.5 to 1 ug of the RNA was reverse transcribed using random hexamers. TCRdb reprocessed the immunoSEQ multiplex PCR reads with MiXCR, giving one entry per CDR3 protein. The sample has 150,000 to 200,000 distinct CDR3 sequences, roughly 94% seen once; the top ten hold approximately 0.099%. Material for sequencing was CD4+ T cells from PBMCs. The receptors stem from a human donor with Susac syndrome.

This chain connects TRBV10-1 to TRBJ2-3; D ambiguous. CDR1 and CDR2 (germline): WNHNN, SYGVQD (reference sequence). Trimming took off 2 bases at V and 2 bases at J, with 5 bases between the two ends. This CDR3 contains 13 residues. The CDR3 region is CASSEDPTDTQYF. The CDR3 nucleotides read TGCGCCAGCAGTGAGGATCCCACAGATACGCAGTATTTT.

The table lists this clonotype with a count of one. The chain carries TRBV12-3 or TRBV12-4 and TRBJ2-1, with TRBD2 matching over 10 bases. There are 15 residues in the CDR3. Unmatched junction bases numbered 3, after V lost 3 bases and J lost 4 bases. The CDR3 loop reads CASSFSGGRYNEQFF. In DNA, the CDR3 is TGTGCCAGCAGTTTTAGCGGGGGGAGGTACAATGAGCAGTTCTTC.

CDR3 sequence reads: CASGAGEYNEQFF. The CDR3 region has the DNA TGTGCCAGCGGGGCGGGGGAATACAATGAGCAGTTCTTC. The rearrangement links TRBV2 to TRBJ2-1; TRBD2 aligns across 7 bases. The germline V gene encodes CDR1 SNHLY and CDR2 FYNNEI. V was pared by 8 bases and J by 4 bases, with 5 bases of the junction left unmatched. This CDR3 is built from 13 residues.

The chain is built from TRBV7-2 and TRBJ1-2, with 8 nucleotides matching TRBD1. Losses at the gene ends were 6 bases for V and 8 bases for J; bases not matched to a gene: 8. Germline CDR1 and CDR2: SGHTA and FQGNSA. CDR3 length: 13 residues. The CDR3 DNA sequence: TGTGCCAGCAGTTTTGGACAGGGCGGCGGCTACACCTTC. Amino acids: CASSFGQGGGYTF.

The CDR3 region is CASSPRERTNEKLFF. Written as DNA, the CDR3 is TGTGCCAGCTCACCCAGGGAGAGGACTAATGAAAAACTGTTTTTT. The chain employs TRBV18 and TRBJ1-4, with D possibly being TRBD1 (5 bases). Looked up from germline, CDR1 is KGHSH and CDR2 is LQKENI. V was cut by 3 bases and J by 2 bases, with 10 bases left in between. The CDR3 covers 15 residues.

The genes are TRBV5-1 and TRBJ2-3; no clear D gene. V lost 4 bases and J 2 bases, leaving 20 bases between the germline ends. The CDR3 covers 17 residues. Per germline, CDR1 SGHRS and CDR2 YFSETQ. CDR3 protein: CASSLRASHYTTDTQYF. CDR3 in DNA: TGCGCCAGCAGCCTTAGGGCGAGTCACTACACCACAGATACGCAGTATTTT.

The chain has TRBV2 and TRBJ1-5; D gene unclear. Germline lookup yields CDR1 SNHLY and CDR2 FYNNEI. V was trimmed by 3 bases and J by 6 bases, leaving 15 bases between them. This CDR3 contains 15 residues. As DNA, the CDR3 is TGTGCCAGCAGTGACTCGGACCTCCCGGGTCAGCCCCAGCATTTT. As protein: CASSDSDLPGQPQHF.

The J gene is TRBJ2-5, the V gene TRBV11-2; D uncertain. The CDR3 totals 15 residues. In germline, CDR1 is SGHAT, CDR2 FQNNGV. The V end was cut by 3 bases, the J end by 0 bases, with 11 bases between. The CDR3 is CASSFGDAYQETQYF. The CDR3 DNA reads TGTGCCAGCAGCTTTGGGGATGCGTACCAAGAGACCCAGTACTTC.

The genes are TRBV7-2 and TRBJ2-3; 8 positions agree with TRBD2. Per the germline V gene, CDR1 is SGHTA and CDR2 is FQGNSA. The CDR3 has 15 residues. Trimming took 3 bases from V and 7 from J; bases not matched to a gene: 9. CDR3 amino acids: CASSFDRGGIHTQYF. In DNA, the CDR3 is TGTGCCAGCAGCTTCGATCGGGGGGGCATACATACGCAGTATTTT.

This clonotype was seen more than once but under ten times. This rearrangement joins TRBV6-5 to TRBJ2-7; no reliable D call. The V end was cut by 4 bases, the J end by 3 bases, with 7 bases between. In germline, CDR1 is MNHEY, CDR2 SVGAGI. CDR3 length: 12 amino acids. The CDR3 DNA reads TGTGCCAGCAGTTCGTCATTCTACGAGCAGTACTTC. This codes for CASSSSFYEQYF.

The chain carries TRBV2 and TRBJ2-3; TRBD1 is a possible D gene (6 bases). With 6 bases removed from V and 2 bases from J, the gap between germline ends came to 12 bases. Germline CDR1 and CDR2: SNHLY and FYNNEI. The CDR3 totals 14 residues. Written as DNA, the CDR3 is TGTGCCAGCAGGAGGACAGAAGCCACAGATACGCAGTATTTT. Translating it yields CASRRTEATDTQYF.

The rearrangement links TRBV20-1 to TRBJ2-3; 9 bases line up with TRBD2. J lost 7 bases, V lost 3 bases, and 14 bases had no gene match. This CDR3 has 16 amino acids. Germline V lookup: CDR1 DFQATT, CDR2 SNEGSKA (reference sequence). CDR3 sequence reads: CSASPAGGPGVNTQYF. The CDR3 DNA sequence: TGCAGTGCTAGTCCTGCGGGGGGGCCAGGGGTGAATACGCAGTATTTT.

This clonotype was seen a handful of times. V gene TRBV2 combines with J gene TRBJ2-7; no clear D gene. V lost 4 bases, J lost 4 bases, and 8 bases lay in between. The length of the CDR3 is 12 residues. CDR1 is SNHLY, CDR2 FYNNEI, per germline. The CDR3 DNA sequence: TGTGCCAGCAGTGTCAGTAGTTACGAGCAGTACTTC. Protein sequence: CASSVSSYEQYF.

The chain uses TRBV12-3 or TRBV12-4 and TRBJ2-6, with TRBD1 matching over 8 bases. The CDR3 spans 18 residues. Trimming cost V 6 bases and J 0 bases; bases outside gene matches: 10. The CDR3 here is CASSSFPGQASGANVLTF. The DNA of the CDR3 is TGTGCCAGCAGCTCCTTTCCGGGACAGGCCTCTGGGGCCAACGTCCTGACTTTC.

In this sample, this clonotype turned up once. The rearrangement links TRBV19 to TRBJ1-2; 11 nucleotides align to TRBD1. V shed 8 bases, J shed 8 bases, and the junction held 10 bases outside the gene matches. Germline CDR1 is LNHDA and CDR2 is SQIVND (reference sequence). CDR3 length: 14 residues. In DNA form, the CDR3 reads TGTGCCAGTTCCCGGGACAGGGGGAATTGGGGCTACACCTTC. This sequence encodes CASSRDRGNWGYTF.